Here is one T cell receptor (beta chain) with its context. This clonotype was seen just once. What antigen it recognizes has not been identified. This may come from a read error, since a much larger clone is one base off. The data originate from a study of T-cell reconstitution after alpha-beta-depleted transplantation in children (dated by TCRdb to 2016 to 2017). Study-level background: T-cell immune reconstitution after TCRalphabeta/CD19-depleted allogeneic hematopoietic cell transplantation in children was quantitatively tracked in the study by means of TCR repertoire profiling.

Sample time point, as interpreted from the label and publication: day 60 (about 2 months) after transplantation. The sample's treatment or condition label, decoded: allogeneic hematopoietic cell transplantation with graft depleted of TCRalphabeta T cells and CD19 B cells. Transplant recipients were children who received TCRalphabeta/CD19-depleted allogeneic hematopoietic cell grafts. On the study overall, not on this receptor specifically: Over subsequent months, a decline in hyperexpanded clone frequencies was noted, and after one year, T-cell counts and TCRbeta diversity were mostly ascribed to newly produced T cells. In some patients, the high TCRbeta diversity seen at day 60 was put down to recipient T cells and intrathymic progenitors that had survived conditioning. Apparently early alphabetaT-cell count recovery about two months after transplant reportedly relied on only several hundred rapidly expanded clones derived from non-depleted graft cells.

Library preparation was by PCR. The data were produced on an Illumina HiSeq 2500. Molecular barcoding was employed in the preparation of TCR libraries, with unique molecular identifiers being used to normalize TCRbeta repertoire quantification. TCRdb reanalyzed the raw reads on its own, using fastp at Q25 for trimming and MiXCR for clone calling, and kept in-frame beta chains. Each record represents a unique CDR3 protein, reported with the most common genes and DNA among its rows. The sample records more than 3,000 distinct CDR3 sequences, roughly 27% of which are singletons. Just over 60% of the sample goes to the ten largest clones. The cysteine opens and the phenylalanine closes a CDR3 of 16 amino acids. Only the CDR3 portion is preserved as DNA: 48 bases, with reading frame beginning at the first base. The junction shows trimming of 6 bases on V and 6 bases on J, plus 24 bases between the germline ends. Sequences SGHNT (CDR1) and YYREEE (CDR2) are obtained from the germline V gene (reference sequence).

Rearrangement joined TRBV5-4 to TRBJ1-2, with a weak D call of TRBD1 (5 bases match). The sample in question was PBMCs, mostly from graft donor cells, obtained 60 days after TCRalphabeta/CD19-depleted stem cell transplant. This TCR came from a male patient aged 2 to 10 who had a stem cell transplant for acute myeloid leukemia, so the T cells may come from the graft donor. The CDR3 here reads CASNVEGVSGTNGYTF. The sequenced DNA is TGTGCCAGCAACGTGGAGGGTGTCAGTGGGACCAATGGCTACACCTTC.